The 8 T cell receptor beta chains presented below share a single source sample, sequenced in a study of cytomegalovirus exposure and HLA in healthy donors (dated by TCRdb to the late 2010s). To prepare the library, the immunoSEQ multiplex PCR assay was applied. A mixture of 60 forward primers for TCR Vbeta segments and 13 reverse primers for TCR Jbeta segments was used in the multiplex PCR. Not all clones reach the TCRdb copy of this immuneACCESS table, which keeps in-frame sequences only. Checked studies attribute under half of the gap to unresolved V genes and leave the rest unexplained. The sample has fewer than 200,000 clones on record, roughly 87% of them singletons. Approximately 0.85% of the sample is held by the ten biggest clonotypes. The sample comprised PBMCs. The receptors derive from a woman in her 30s in good health and CMV-seronegative.

The chain's CDR3 is CASRQGAHPGYTF. CDR3 sequence (DNA): TGTGCCAGCAGACAGGGGGCTCATCCTGGCTACACCTTC. The J gene is TRBJ1-2, the V gene TRBV25-1, with 9 positions matching TRBD1. Germline CDR1 is MGHDK and CDR2 is SYGVNS. The V segment lost 6 bases and the J segment 7 bases; nucleotides outside the gene matches: 6. The CDR3 runs 13 residues.

The chain is built from TRBV6-1 and TRBJ2-7; 11 bases map to TRBD2. Germline CDR1 and CDR2: MNHNS and SASEGT. This CDR3 region has 17 residues. J gave up 5 bases and V 3 bases, and 12 bases lay outside the gene matches. CDR3: CASSDRTSGRIFHEQYF. For the CDR3, the DNA is TGTGCCAGCAGTGATCGAACTAGCGGGAGAATTTTCCACGAGCAGTACTTC.

The rearrangement links TRBV25-1 to TRBJ2-7; D might be TRBD2 (5 bases). This CDR3 is built from 15 residues. Germline CDR1 and CDR2: MGHDK and SYGVNS. V was trimmed by 0 bases and J by 0 bases, leaving 9 bases between them. The CDR3 DNA sequence: TGTGCCAGCAGTGAATACGGGGATCCCTCCTACGAGCAGTACTTC. Protein sequence: CASSEYGDPSYEQYF.

V usage is TRBV6-1 and J usage is TRBJ2-5; D gene uncertain. CDR3 length: 11 amino acids. V gave up 0 bases and J gave up 8 bases, with 4 bases separating them. The germline CDR1 and CDR2 sequences are MNHNS and SASEGT. DNA of the CDR3: TGTGCCAGCAGTGAAGCTACTACCCAGTACTTC. Encoded protein: CASSEATTQYF.

J is TRBJ2-7 and V is TRBV4-1; 7 nucleotides match TRBD1. The CDR3 has 15 amino acids. V lost 0 bases and J lost 2; bases outside the gene matches: 4. CDR1 is MGHRA and CDR2 is YSYEKL in the germline V gene. The CDR3 sequence is CASSQDLGTAYEQYF. The CDR3 coding sequence is TGCGCCAGCAGCCAAGATCTTGGGACAGCCTACGAGCAGTACTTC.

V is TRBV1 and J is TRBJ2-7; the DNA was not used to check the table's D call, TRBD2. TRBV1 represents a pseudogene. The CDR3 totals 13 residues. The chain's CDR3 is CTSSQEWGGEQYF. In DNA form, the CDR3 reads TGCACCAGCAGCCAAGAATGGGGGGGCGAGCAGTACTTC.

The chain is built from TRBV19 and TRBJ1-1, with TRBD1 as a possible D gene (5 bases). Germline CDR1 and CDR2: LNHDA and SQIVND (reference sequence). The CDR3 has 14 residues. V lost 7 bases to trimming and J lost 3 bases, with 15 bases between them. The CDR3 loop is CASTRGDWDTEAFF. Written as DNA, the CDR3 is TGTGCCAGTACACGGGGGGATTGGGACACTGAAGCTTTCTTT.

This clone was seen a single time. This sequence joins TRBV7-2 and TRBJ2-3, with D uncertain. The CDR3 contains 12 residues. Per germline, CDR1 SGHTA and CDR2 FQGNSA. V was shortened by 2 bases and J by 2 bases, with 2 bases between the two germline ends. CDR3 coding DNA: TGTGCCAGCAGCTTACTCACAGATACGCAGTATTTT. It encodes CASSLLTDTQYF.